This is a list of T cell receptor beta chains from one sample in a study of OX40 agonist ivuxolimab in advanced cancers. Profiled with immunoSEQ multiplex PCR; TCRdb holds only in-frame clones, not every one. The table includes approximately 60,000 clones, around 90% detected once. Source: CD4+ or CD8+ T cells sorted from blood, taken in a trial of the OX40 agonist ivuxolimab. The receptors were sampled from an adult with an advanced solid tumor such as melanoma, head and neck, liver or kidney cancer. Each CDR3 is given with its conserved first and last residue. A D gene is named only where the DNA matches it firmly. Clone sizes are given selectively: once, few, many, or a class where the clone is expanded.

CDR3aa: CASSVQGPRFTDTQYF
CDR3nt: TGTGCCAGCAGCGTACAAGGTCCGAGGTTCACAGATACGCAGTATTTT
j_gene: TRBJ2-3
v_gene: TRBV11-2
abundance: .
d_gene: .

CDR3aa: CASSPGTGRTGELFF
CDR3nt: TGCGCCAGCAGCCCCGGGACAGGGCGCACCGGGGAGCTGTTTTTT
j_gene: TRBJ2-2
v_gene: TRBV10-1
abundance: .
d_gene: TRBD1

CDR3aa: CASSPGLAGAYEQYF
CDR3nt: TGCGCCAGCAGCCCAGGACTAGCGGGAGCCTACGAGCAGTACTTC
j_gene: TRBJ2-7
v_gene: TRBV5-1
abundance: .
d_gene: TRBD2

CDR3aa: CAWRGGGSYEQYF
CDR3nt: TGTGCCTGGAGGGGGGGCGGATCCTACGAGCAGTACTTC
j_gene: TRBJ2-7
v_gene: TRBV30
abundance: .
d_gene: .

CDR3aa: CASSRSTGGADYGYTF
CDR3nt: TGTGCCAGCAGTCGCTCTACAGGGGGCGCGGACTATGGCTACACCTTC
j_gene: TRBJ1-2
v_gene: TRBV28
abundance: few
d_gene: TRBD1

CDR3aa: CAWSADSTGAGYTF
CDR3nt: TGTGCCTGGAGTGCAGACTCGACAGGGGCTGGCTACACCTTC
j_gene: TRBJ1-2
v_gene: TRBV30
abundance: .
d_gene: TRBD1

CDR3aa: CASSPGGSTNLYNEQFF
CDR3nt: TGTGCCAGCAGCCCAGGCGGTTCCACGAATTTGTACAATGAGCAGTTCTTC
j_gene: TRBJ2-1
v_gene: TRBV28
abundance: .
d_gene: .

CDR3aa: CASSFTRGQGAHQPQHF
CDR3nt: TGTGCCAGCAGTTTCACCAGAGGGCAGGGGGCACATCAGCCCCAGCATTTT
j_gene: TRBJ1-5
v_gene: TRBV28
abundance: .
d_gene: TRBD1

CDR3aa: CASSEVGLITGELFF
CDR3nt: TGTGCCAGCAGTGAAGTTGGTCTGATCACCGGGGAGCTGTTTTTT
j_gene: TRBJ2-2
v_gene: TRBV25-1
abundance: .
d_gene: .

CDR3aa: CASSSNRGSLNTEAFF
CDR3nt: TGTGCCAGCAGTTCCAACAGGGGTTCTTTGAACACTGAAGCTTTCTTT
j_gene: TRBJ1-1
v_gene: TRBV27
abundance: .
d_gene: TRBD1

CDR3aa: CASSLPSSGANVLTF
CDR3nt: TGTGCCAGCAGCCTCCCAAGCTCTGGGGCCAACGTCCTGACTTTC
j_gene: TRBJ2-6
v_gene: TRBV5-4
abundance: .
d_gene: .

CDR3aa: CSVVQRMNTEAFF
CDR3nt: TGCAGCGTTGTCCAGCGGATGAACACTGAAGCTTTCTTT
j_gene: TRBJ1-1
v_gene: TRBV29-1
abundance: .
d_gene: .

CDR3aa: CASSELVQFF
CDR3nt: TGTGCCAGCAGTGAATTAGTGCAGTTCTTC
j_gene: TRBJ2-1
v_gene: TRBV25-1
abundance: .
d_gene: .

CDR3aa: CASRITGANEAFF
CDR3nt: TGTGCCAGTAGAATAACAGGCGCAAATGAAGCTTTCTTT
j_gene: TRBJ1-1
v_gene: TRBV19
abundance: .
d_gene: .

CDR3aa: CASSDRQGGHYGYTF
CDR3nt: TGTGCCAGCAGTGACCGTCAGGGGGGGCACTATGGCTACACCTTC
j_gene: TRBJ1-2
v_gene: TRBV25-1
abundance: .
d_gene: TRBD1

CDR3aa: CASSFQVSGANVLTF
CDR3nt: TGTGCCAGCAGTTTTCAGGTCTCTGGGGCCAACGTCCTGACTTTC
j_gene: TRBJ2-6
v_gene: TRBV2
abundance: .
d_gene: .

CDR3aa: CASSPPGLREKLFF
CDR3nt: TGTGCCAGCTCACCACCCGGGTTGAGAGAAAAACTGTTTTTT
j_gene: TRBJ1-4
v_gene: TRBV18
abundance: .
d_gene: .

CDR3aa: CASSREGYTDTQYF
CDR3nt: TGTGCCAGCAGTAGGGAGGGATACACAGATACGCAGTATTTT
j_gene: TRBJ2-3
v_gene: TRBV28
abundance: .
d_gene: TRBD2

CDR3aa: CASSWTDSTDTQYF
CDR3nt: TGCGCCAGCAGCTGGACGGATAGCACAGATACGCAGTATTTT
j_gene: TRBJ2-3
v_gene: TRBV5-1
abundance: .
d_gene: .

CDR3aa: CASSFLGRAGETQYF
CDR3nt: TGTGCCAGCAGCTTCCTAGGGAGGGCCGGGGAGACCCAGTACTTC
j_gene: TRBJ2-5
v_gene: TRBV7-2
abundance: .
d_gene: TRBD2

CDR3aa: CASSSGTGGTYEQYF
CDR3nt: TGTGCCAGCAGCTCCGGGACAGGGGGCACCTACGAGCAGTACTTC
j_gene: TRBJ2-7
v_gene: TRBV6-5
abundance: .
d_gene: TRBD1

CDR3aa: CASSKAPRQNNEQFF
CDR3nt: TGTGCCAGCTCGAAAGCTCCAAGACAGAACAATGAGCAGTTCTTC
j_gene: TRBJ2-1
v_gene: TRBV18
abundance: .
d_gene: .